The 12 T cell receptor beta chains below come from one sample, sequenced in a study of CD8+ T cells in alopecia areata. RNA was isolated and reverse transcribed to cDNA, the sequencing template. The table came from immunoSEQ multiplex PCR; TCRdb's copy has only in-frame clones and leaves some out. The sample holds approximately 90,000 clones, about three quarters seen once. Treatment defined: oral pan-JAK inhibitor, 5-10 mg twice daily. The specimen comprised CD8+ T cells sorted from blood, sampled at week 44, from a patient treated with tofacitinib. The receptors here all came from a human donor with alopecia areata.

This clone was seen more than once but under ten times. The gene calls are TRBV29-1 and TRBJ2-6; D gene uncertain. The CDR3 runs 14 residues. Germline lookup yields CDR1 SQVTM and CDR2 ANQGSEA. Trimming took off 1 base at V and 4 bases at J, with 8 bases between the two ends. The CDR3, as DNA: TGCAGCGTTGAAGGCCCTGGAGGGGCCAACGTCCTGACTTTC. It yields the protein CSVEGPGGANVLTF.

This clone was seen a handful of times. The chain recombines TRBV19 with TRBJ2-1; the match to TRBD2 covers 12 bases. The CDR3 covers 13 residues. V was pared by 9 bases and J by 4 bases, with 1 base of the junction left unmatched. Germline CDR1 reads LNHDA; CDR2 reads SQIVND (reference sequence). The CDR3 nucleotides are TGTGCCAGCGGGACTAGCGGGTACAATGAGCAGTTCTTC. This encodes CASGTSGYNEQFF.

This rearrangement joins TRBV5-6 to TRBJ1-2; D gene uncertain. Germline values: CDR1 SGHDT, CDR2 YYEEEE. V was clipped by 3 bases and J by 5 bases, with 8 bases between them. The CDR3 is made up of 12 amino acids. CDR3 coding DNA: TGTGCCAGCAGCTCAAGGGAATATGGCTACACCTTC. Its protein product is CASSSREYGYTF.

This chain uses TRBV29-1 with TRBJ1-1; weak D call: TRBD1 (5 bases). Per germline, CDR1 SQVTM and CDR2 ANQGSEA. The CDR3 extends over 14 amino acids. V lost 3 bases, J lost 7 bases, and 18 bases lay in between. The chain's CDR3 is CSVDGAGWGVEAFF. The CDR3 nucleotides read TGCAGCGTTGATGGGGCAGGGTGGGGCGTTGAAGCTTTCTTT.

This chain links TRBV15 with TRBJ2-3; D is uncertain. V was trimmed by 8 bases and J by 8 bases, leaving 20 bases between them. The CDR3 consists of 14 residues. Germline V gene lookup returns CDR1 LNHNV and CDR2 YYDKDF (reference sequence). The CDR3, as DNA: TGTGCCACCTCCCTGATGGGTGAGTGGGGTACGCAGTATTTT. Its translation: CATSLMGEWGTQYF. Using reference TRBV15 and TRBJ2-3 for the parts outside the CDR3, the full variable domain is DAMVIQNPRYQVTQFGKPVTLSCSQTLNHNVMYWYQQKSSQAPKLLFHYYDKDFNNEADTPDNFQSRRPNTSFCFLDIRSPGLGDTAMYLCATSLMGEWGTQYFGPGTRLTVL.

The V call is TRBV29-1, the J call TRBJ1-2; TRBD1 matches 7 bases. The ends lost 3 bases at V and 8 bases at J; junction bases unmatched: 6. The CDR3 extends over 12 amino acids. Germline loops: CDR1 SQVTM, CDR2 ANQGSEA. The CDR3, as DNA: TGCAGCGTTGAGGAAGGGGGCGCCGGCTACACCTTC. It codes for CSVEEGGAGYTF.

This clone is medium-sized. This chain connects TRBV7-9 to TRBJ2-7, with TRBD1 matching 11 bases. The CDR3 has 14 amino acids. The V and J ends lost 4 bases and 4 bases, in that order; junction bases with no gene match: 3. CDR1 and CDR2 from the germline V gene are SEHNR and FQNEAQ (reference sequence). The CDR3 spells CASSSGQGAYEQYF. CDR3 coding DNA: TGTGCCAGCAGCTCCGGACAGGGGGCTTACGAGCAGTACTTC. Variable domain in full (rest from reference TRBV7-9 and TRBJ2-7): DTGVSQNPRHKITKRGQNVTFRCDPISEHNRLYWYRQTLGQGPEFLTYFQNEAQLEKSRLLSDRFSAERPKGSFSTLEIQRTEQGDSAMYLCASSSGQGAYEQYFGPGTRLTVT.

V is TRBV7-8 and J is TRBJ1-2, with TRBD1 as a possible D gene (5 bases). The V and J ends lost 1 base and 5 bases respectively, with 17 bases between them. CDR3 length: 16 amino acids. Germline V gene data show CDR1 as SGHVS and CDR2 as FQNEAQ. The CDR3 sequence: CASSLVVRGGNYGYTF. The CDR3 DNA reads TGTGCCAGCAGCTTAGTAGTCCGGGGGGGAAATTATGGCTACACCTTC.

This clone was found once. The chain carries TRBV11-1 and TRBJ2-1, with TRBD2 matching 8 bases. This CDR3 is built from 16 residues. CDR1 and CDR2 (germline): SGHAT, FQDESV (reference sequence). V was clipped by 4 bases and J by 0 bases; unmatched bases: 5. CDR3 coding DNA: TGTGCCAGCAGCTCCCGACTAGCGAGCTCCTACAATGAGCAGTTCTTC. Protein: CASSSRLASSYNEQFF.

This clone was seen only a few times. This chain connects TRBV4-3 to TRBJ2-5, with 10 bases lining up with TRBD2. CDR1 and CDR2 from the germline V gene are LGHNA and YSLEER. This CDR3 is built from 18 residues. The V and J ends lost 0 bases and 1 base, in that order; junction bases with no gene match: 8. CDR3 in amino acids: CASSQDHVVAGGQETQYF. In DNA form, the CDR3 reads TGCGCCAGCAGCCAAGATCACGTGGTAGCGGGGGGCCAAGAGACCCAGTACTTC.

The rearrangement links TRBV27 to TRBJ1-4; D unclear. The V end lost 3 bases, the J end lost 4 bases, and 9 bases lay between the germline ends. CDR1 and CDR2 (germline): MNHEY, SMNVEV (reference sequence). The CDR3 length is 14 residues. CDR3 bases: TGTGCCAGCAGTTTTAAGGGCCTTAATGAAAAACTGTTTTTT. Encoded protein: CASSFKGLNEKLFF.

The rearrangement uses TRBV30 and TRBJ1-2; D not resolved. The CDR3 has 14 amino acids. Per the germline V gene, CDR1 is GTSNPN and CDR2 is SVGIG (reference sequence). V lost 3 bases, J lost 4 bases, and 15 bases lay in between. The DNA for the CDR3 is TGTGCCTGGAGGGAACCGGGTTTACCCTATGGCTACACCTTC. Its protein product is CAWREPGLPYGYTF.